Listed here are 18 T cell receptor beta chains from one sample, sequenced in a study of blood T cell repertoires in COVID-19. Only in-frame clones appear in the TCRdb table, and some are missing; sequencing was by immunoSEQ multiplex PCR. In the table there are some 100,000 clones, 86% of which are singletons. What was sequenced was peripheral blood. The source is a man aged 50 or older with acute or convalescent COVID-19.

The rearrangement uses TRBV6-6 and TRBJ2-7; possibly TRBD1 for D (6 bases). There are 12 residues in the CDR3. The V end was cut by 8 bases, the J end by 1 base, with 9 bases between. Looked up from germline, CDR1 is MNHNY and CDR2 is SVGAGI (reference sequence). The chain's CDR3 is CASAGTSYEQYF. CDR3 DNA: TGTGCCAGCGCCGGGACATCCTACGAGCAGTACTTC.

This chain joins TRBV9 and TRBJ2-3; TRBD2 aligns across 8 bases. The CDR3 covers 15 residues. V trimming: 0 bases; J trimming: 5 bases; junction bases outside the gene matches: 5. In germline, CDR1 is SGDLS, CDR2 YYNGEE. CDR3 loop: CASSVVSGTIDTQYF. The CDR3 nucleotides read TGTGCCAGCAGCGTAGTTAGCGGGACTATAGATACGCAGTATTTT.

The CDR3 loop reads CASSLYANTGELFF. The CDR3 nucleotides are TGTGCCAGCAGCTTATATGCGAACACCGGGGAGCTGTTTTTT. The chain recombines TRBV11-3 with TRBJ2-2, with no clear D. The CDR3 covers 14 residues. V lost 2 bases and J lost 0, with 4 bases in between. The germline CDR1 and CDR2 sequences are SGHNT and YENEEA.

The CDR3: CASSPTASGVTYEQYF. CDR3 bases: TGTGCCAGCAGCCCCACGGCGAGCGGGGTGACCTACGAGCAGTACTTC. This rearrangement joins TRBV7-6 to TRBJ2-7, with 7 nucleotides matching TRBD2. The germline V gene has CDR1 SGHVS and CDR2 FNYEAQ. With V trimmed by 5 bases and J by 2 bases, 12 bases remained unmatched. The CDR3 runs 16 residues.

This chain uses TRBV19 with TRBJ2-1; the D gene is possibly TRBD2 (6 bases). The CDR3 runs 11 residues. V gave up 3 bases and J gave up 13 bases, with 10 bases separating them. Germline V lookup: CDR1 LNHDA, CDR2 SQIVND (reference sequence). The CDR3 DNA is TGTGCCAGTAGTATGGGACTCAGCCAGTTCTTC. It codes for CASSMGLSQFF.

In its sample, this clone was seen once. The V call is TRBV3-1 (or the pseudogene TRBV3-2), the J call TRBJ1-1, with D uncertain. Deletions cut 4 bases from V and 0 bases from J, with 3 bases between. The CDR3 sequence is 12 residues long. Germline CDR1 and CDR2: LGHDT and YNNKEL (reference sequence). The CDR3 here is CASSRVNTEAFF. The CDR3 coding sequence is TGTGCCAGCAGCCGAGTGAACACTGAAGCTTTCTTT.

The V gene is TRBV5-1, the J gene TRBJ1-4, with D perhaps matching TRBD1 (5 bases). The length of the CDR3 is 16 residues. Germline V gene data show CDR1 as SGHRS and CDR2 as YFSETQ. V lost 5 bases, J lost 0 bases, and 14 bases lay in between. The CDR3 spells CASSFGGLATNEKLFF. CDR3 DNA: TGCGCCAGCAGTTTCGGGGGTTTGGCAACTAATGAAAAACTGTTTTTT.

This rearrangement joins TRBV6-1 to TRBJ2-1, with D maybe TRBD1 (7 bases). Per the germline V gene, CDR1 is MNHNS and CDR2 is SASEGT. V lost 2 bases and J lost 6, with 14 bases in between. This CDR3 is 15 amino acids long. DNA of the CDR3: TGTGCCAGCAGTGAATCTCGCGGGACAGTCAATGAGCAGTTCTTC. Translating gives CASSESRGTVNEQFF.

This clone was recorded a few times. The chain combines TRBV28 with TRBJ2-7, with TRBD2 matching over 14 bases. The ends lost 9 bases at V and 6 bases at J; junction bases unmatched: 4. Germline assignment: CDR1 MDHEN and CDR2 SYDVKM. The CDR3 loop spans 13 amino acids. DNA for the CDR3: TGTGCCAGTCGGACTAGCGGGAGGAGCGAGCAGTACTTC. Protein sequence: CASRTSGRSEQYF.

J is TRBJ2-5 and V is TRBV19, with 7 bases that match TRBD1. J gave up 0 bases and V 6 bases, and 10 bases lay outside the gene matches. CDR1 and CDR2 from the germline V gene are LNHDA and SQIVND (reference sequence). The CDR3 sequence is 16 residues long. The CDR3 nucleotides read TGTGCCAGTAGCCCTAGGGGGACAGAAAACCAAGAGACCCAGTACTTC. Translated: CASSPRGTENQETQYF.

The rearrangement joins TRBV2 to TRBJ2-7; TRBD2 agrees at 10 bases. Losses at the gene ends were 4 bases for V and 6 bases for J; bases not matched to a gene: 3. CDR3 length: 13 residues. Per germline, CDR1 SNHLY and CDR2 FYNNEI. The CDR3 here is CASSGLAGAEQYF. The DNA for the CDR3 is TGTGCCAGCAGTGGGCTAGCGGGAGCCGAGCAGTACTTC. Supplemented by reference TRBV2 and TRBJ2-7, the full variable domain reads EPEVTQTPSHQVTQMGQEVILRCVPISNHLYFYWYRQILGQKVEFLVSFYNNEISEKSEIFDDQFSVERPDGSNFTLKIRSTKLEDSAMYFCASSGLAGAEQYFGPGTRLTVT.

This chain links TRBV21-1 with TRBJ1-1. TRBV21-1 is annotated as a pseudogene. The CDR3 has 12 amino acids. CDR3 DNA: TGTGCCAGCAGCTTCGAAGAGTGTGAAGCTTTCTTT. Translating it yields CASSFEECEAFF.

This rearrangement joins TRBV7-9 to TRBJ2-5; TRBD2 matches 7 bases. The CDR3 covers 14 residues. Per the germline V gene, CDR1 is SEHNR and CDR2 is FQNEAQ (reference sequence). J lost 4 bases, V lost 4 bases, and 6 bases had no gene match. The CDR3 sequence: CASSSRTSAETQYF. The CDR3 nucleotides are TGTGCCAGCAGCTCGAGGACTAGTGCAGAGACCCAGTACTTC.

This chain connects TRBV6-5 to TRBJ1-4; 7 nucleotides line up with TRBD1. The CDR3 extends over 15 amino acids. V was clipped by 6 bases and J by 3 bases; unmatched bases: 7. Germline CDR1 is MNHEY and CDR2 is SVGAGI. CDR3 bases: TGTGCCAGCAGACCAGACAGGGCTCCTAATGAAAAACTGTTTTTT. This sequence encodes CASRPDRAPNEKLFF.

This clone was seen only once. The gene calls are TRBV30 and TRBJ2-1; 7 nucleotides agree with TRBD2. The CDR3 is 15 residues long. V shed 1 base and J 5 bases; nucleotides not matched to a gene: 8. Germline V gives CDR1 GTSNPN, CDR2 SVGIG (reference sequence). The CDR3 bases are TGTGCCTGGAGTGGGAGAGCGGGAAAGGACAATGAGCAGTTCTTC. Translated, it gives CAWSGRAGKDNEQFF.

The chain has TRBV5-1 and TRBJ2-1, with 8 bases matching TRBD2. Germline V lookup: CDR1 SGHRS, CDR2 YFSETQ. Trimming removed 8 bases from V and 7 bases from J; junction bases left unmatched: 8. The CDR3 spans 13 residues. CDR3 DNA sequence: TGCGCCAGTGCGGGAGGAAGTGGGAATGAGCAGTTCTTC. Its protein product is CASAGGSGNEQFF.

This chain links TRBV2 with TRBJ1-5; D is unclear. Deletions cut 3 bases from V and 0 bases from J, with 3 bases between. Germline CDR1 is SNHLY and CDR2 is FYNNEI. The CDR3 runs to 13 residues. The CDR3 DNA reads as TGTGCCAGCAGTGACAGTAGCAATCAGCCCCAGCATTTT. Its protein is CASSDSSNQPQHF.

The V call is TRBV10-2, the J call TRBJ1-2; unclear D gene. The V end was cut by 4 bases, the J end by 8 bases, with 11 bases between. Germline lookup yields CDR1 WSHSY and CDR2 SAAADI. The CDR3 has 12 amino acids. The CDR3 nucleotides are TGCGCCAGCAGTGCGGGTTCACGAGGCTACACCTTC. It codes for CASSAGSRGYTF.